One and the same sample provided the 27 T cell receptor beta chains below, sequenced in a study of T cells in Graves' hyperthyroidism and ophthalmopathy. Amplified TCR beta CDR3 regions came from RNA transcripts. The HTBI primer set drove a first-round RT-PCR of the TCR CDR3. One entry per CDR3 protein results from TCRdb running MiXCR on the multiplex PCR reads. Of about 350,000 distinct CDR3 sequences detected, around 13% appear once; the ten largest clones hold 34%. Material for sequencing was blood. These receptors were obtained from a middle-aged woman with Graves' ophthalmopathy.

CDR3 sequence: CASSLAPTVGGFPGELFF. As DNA, the CDR3 is TGTGCCAGCAGCTTAGCCCCGACGGTAGGGGGATTCCCCGGGGAGCTGTTTTTT. This rearrangement joins TRBV11-2 to TRBJ2-2, with TRBD1 as a possible D gene (6 bases). CDR1 is SGHAT and CDR2 is FQNNGV in the germline V gene. V was trimmed by 1 base and J by 6 bases, leaving 21 bases between them. CDR3 length: 18 residues.

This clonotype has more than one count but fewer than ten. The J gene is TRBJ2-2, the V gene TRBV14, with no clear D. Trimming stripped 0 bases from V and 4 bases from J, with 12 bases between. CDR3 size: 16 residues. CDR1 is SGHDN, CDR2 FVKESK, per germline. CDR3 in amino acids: CASSQERLVVTGELFF. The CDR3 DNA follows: TGTGCCAGCAGCCAAGAGAGGCTAGTTGTCACCGGGGAGCTGTTTTTT.

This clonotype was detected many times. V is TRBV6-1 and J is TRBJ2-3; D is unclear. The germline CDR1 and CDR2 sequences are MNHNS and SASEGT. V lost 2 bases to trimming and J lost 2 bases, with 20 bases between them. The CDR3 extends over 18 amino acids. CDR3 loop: CASSEFSDSLSHTDTQYF. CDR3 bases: TGTGCCAGCAGTGAATTCTCAGACTCCCTGTCACACACAGATACGCAGTATTTT.

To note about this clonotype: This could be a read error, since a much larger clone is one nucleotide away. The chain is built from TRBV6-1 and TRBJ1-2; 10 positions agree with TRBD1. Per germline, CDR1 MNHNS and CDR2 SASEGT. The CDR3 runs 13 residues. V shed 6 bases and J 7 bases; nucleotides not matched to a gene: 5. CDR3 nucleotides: TGTGCCAGCAGCTCGACAGGGGGCAGTGGCTACACCTTC. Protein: CASSSTGGSGYTF.

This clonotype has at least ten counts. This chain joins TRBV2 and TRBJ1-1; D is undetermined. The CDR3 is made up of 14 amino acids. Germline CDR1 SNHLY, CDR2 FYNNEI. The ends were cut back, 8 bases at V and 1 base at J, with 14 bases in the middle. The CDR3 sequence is CASLPGNPNTEAFF. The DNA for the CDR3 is TGTGCCAGCCTCCCGGGAAATCCGAACACTGAAGCTTTCTTT. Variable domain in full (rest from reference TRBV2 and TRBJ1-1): EPEVTQTPSHQVTQMGQEVILRCVPISNHLYFYWYRQILGQKVEFLVSFYNNEISEKSEIFDDQFSVERPDGSNFTLKIRSTKLEDSAMYFCASLPGNPNTEAFFGQGTRLTVV.

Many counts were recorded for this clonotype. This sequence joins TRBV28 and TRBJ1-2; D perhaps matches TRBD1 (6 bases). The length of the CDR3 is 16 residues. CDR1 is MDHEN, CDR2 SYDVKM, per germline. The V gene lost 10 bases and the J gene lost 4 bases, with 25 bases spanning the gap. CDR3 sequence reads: CATRGHDRRVGYGYTF. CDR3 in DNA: TGTGCCACCAGGGGCCACGACAGGCGGGTCGGCTATGGCTACACCTTC.

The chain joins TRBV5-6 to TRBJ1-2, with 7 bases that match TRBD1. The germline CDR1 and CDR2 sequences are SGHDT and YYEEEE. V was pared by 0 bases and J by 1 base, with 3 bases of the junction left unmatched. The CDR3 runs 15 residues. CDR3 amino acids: CASSLARGINYGYTF. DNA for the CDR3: TGTGCCAGCAGCTTGGCCAGGGGGATTAACTATGGCTACACCTTC.

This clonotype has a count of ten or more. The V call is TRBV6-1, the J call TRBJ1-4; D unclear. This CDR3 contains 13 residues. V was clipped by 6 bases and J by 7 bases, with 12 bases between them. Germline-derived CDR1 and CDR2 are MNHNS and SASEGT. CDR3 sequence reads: CASRKAVSEKLFF. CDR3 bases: TGTGCCAGCAGGAAGGCCGTTAGTGAAAAACTGTTTTTT.

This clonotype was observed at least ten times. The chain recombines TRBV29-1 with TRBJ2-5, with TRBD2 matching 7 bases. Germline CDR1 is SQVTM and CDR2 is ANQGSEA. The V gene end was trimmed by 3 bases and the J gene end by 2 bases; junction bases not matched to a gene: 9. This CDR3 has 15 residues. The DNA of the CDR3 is TGCAGCGTTGATTTCCGGGGGGTTATACAAGAGACCCAGTACTTC. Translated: CSVDFRGVIQETQYF.

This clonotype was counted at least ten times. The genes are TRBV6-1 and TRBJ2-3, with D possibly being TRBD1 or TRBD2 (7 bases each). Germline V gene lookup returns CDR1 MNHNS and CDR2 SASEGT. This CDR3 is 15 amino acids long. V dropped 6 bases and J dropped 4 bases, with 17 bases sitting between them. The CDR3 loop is CASRDRAGAADTQYF. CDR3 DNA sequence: TGTGCCAGCAGAGACAGGGCGGGAGCGGCAGATACGCAGTATTTT.

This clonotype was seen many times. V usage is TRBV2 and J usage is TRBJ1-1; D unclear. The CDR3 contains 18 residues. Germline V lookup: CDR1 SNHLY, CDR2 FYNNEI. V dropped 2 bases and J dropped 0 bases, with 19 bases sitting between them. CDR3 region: CASSEFVLPGPMNTEAFF. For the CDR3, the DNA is TGTGCCAGCAGTGAATTCGTCCTGCCAGGCCCCATGAACACTGAAGCTTTCTTT. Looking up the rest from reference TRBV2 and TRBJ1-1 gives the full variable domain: EPEVTQTPSHQVTQMGQEVILRCVPISNHLYFYWYRQILGQKVEFLVSFYNNEISEKSEIFDDQFSVERPDGSNFTLKIRSTKLEDSAMYFCASSEFVLPGPMNTEAFFGQGTRLTVV.

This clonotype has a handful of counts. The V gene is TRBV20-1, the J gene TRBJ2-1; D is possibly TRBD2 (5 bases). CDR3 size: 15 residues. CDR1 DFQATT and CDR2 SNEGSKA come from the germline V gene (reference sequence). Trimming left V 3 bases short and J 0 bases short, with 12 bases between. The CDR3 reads CSARSLAVSYNEQFF. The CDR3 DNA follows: TGCAGTGCTAGGTCCCTAGCAGTCTCCTACAATGAGCAGTTCTTC.

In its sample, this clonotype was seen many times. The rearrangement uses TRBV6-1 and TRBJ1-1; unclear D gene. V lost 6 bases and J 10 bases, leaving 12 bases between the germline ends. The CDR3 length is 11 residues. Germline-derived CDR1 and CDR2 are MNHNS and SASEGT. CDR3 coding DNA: TGTGCCAGCAGGCAATACCGGGCAGCTTTCTTT. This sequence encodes CASRQYRAAFF.

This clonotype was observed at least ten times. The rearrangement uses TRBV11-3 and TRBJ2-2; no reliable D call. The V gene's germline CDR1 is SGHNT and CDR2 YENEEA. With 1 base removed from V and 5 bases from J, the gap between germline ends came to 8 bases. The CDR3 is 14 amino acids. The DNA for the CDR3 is TGTGCCAGCAGCTTAGGGACGGCAACCGGGGAGCTGTTTTTT. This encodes CASSLGTATGELFF.

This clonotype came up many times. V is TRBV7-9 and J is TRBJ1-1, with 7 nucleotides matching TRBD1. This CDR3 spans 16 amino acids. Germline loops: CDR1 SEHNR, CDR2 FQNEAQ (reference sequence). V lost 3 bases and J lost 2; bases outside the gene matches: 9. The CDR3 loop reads CASSFGNRGYNTEAFF. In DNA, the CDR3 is TGTGCCAGCAGCTTTGGGAACAGGGGCTACAACACTGAAGCTTTCTTT.

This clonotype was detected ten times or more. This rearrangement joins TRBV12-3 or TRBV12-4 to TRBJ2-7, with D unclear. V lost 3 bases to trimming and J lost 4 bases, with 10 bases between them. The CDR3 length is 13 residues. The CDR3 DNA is TGTGCCAGCAGTTTCGGCTTCAGATACGAGCAGTACTTC. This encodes CASSFGFRYEQYF.

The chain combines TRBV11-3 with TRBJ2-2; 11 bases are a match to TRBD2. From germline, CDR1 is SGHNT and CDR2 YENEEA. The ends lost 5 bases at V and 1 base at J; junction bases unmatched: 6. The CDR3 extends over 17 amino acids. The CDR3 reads CASSGTGLAVNTGELFF. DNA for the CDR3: TGTGCCAGCAGCGGGACGGGACTAGCGGTGAACACCGGGGAGCTGTTTTTT.

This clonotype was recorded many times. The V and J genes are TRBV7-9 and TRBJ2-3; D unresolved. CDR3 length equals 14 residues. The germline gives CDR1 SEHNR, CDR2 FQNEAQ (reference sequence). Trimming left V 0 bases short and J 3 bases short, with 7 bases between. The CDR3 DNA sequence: TGTGCCAGCAGCTTAGCTCGAATAACAGATACGCAGTATTTT. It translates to CASSLARITDTQYF.

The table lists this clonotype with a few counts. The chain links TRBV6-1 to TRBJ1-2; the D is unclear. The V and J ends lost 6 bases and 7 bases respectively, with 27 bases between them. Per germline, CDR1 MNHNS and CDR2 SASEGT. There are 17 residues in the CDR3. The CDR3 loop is CASSPSRLQAISRGYTF. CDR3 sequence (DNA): TGTGCCAGCAGCCCTAGTCGACTCCAGGCAATATCCCGTGGCTACACCTTC.

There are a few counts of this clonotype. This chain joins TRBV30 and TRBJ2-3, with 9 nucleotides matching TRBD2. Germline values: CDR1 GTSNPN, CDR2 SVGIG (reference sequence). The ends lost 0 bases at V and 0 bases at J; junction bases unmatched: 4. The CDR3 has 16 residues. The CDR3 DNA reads TGTGCCTGGAGTGTACTAGCGGGCGCTAGCACAGATACGCAGTATTTT. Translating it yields CAWSVLAGASTDTQYF.

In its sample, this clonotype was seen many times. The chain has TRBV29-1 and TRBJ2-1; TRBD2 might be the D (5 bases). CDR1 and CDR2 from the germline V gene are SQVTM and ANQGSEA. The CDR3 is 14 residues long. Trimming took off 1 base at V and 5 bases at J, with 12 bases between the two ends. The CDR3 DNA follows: TGCAGCGTTGAAGTGAGGGCCGTCCACAATGAGCAGTTCTTC. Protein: CSVEVRAVHNEQFF.

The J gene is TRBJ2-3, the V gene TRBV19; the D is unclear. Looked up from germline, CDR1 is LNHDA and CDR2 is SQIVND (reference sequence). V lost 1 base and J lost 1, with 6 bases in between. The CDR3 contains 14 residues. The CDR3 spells CASSIGGGTDTQYF. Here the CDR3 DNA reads TGTGCCAGTAGTATAGGTGGGGGCACAGATACGCAGTATTTT.

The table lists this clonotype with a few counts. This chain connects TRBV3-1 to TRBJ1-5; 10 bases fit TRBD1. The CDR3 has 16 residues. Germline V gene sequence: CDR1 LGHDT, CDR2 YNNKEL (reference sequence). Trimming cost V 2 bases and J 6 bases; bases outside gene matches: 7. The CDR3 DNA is TGTGCCAGCAGCCAATTCGGGGACAGGGGAGGTCAGCCCCAGCATTTT. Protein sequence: CASSQFGDRGGQPQHF.

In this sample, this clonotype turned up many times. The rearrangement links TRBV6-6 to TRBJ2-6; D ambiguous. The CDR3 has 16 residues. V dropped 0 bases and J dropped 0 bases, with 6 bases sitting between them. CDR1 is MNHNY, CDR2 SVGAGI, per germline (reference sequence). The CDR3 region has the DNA TGTGCCAGCAGTTACTCGACCAACTCTGGGGCCAACGTCCTGACTTTC. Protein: CASSYSTNSGANVLTF.

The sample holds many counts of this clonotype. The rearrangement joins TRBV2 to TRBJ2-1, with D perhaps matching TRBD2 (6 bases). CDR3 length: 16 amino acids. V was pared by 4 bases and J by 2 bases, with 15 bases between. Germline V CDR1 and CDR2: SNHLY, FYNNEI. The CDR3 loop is CASSGPRDSTYNEQFF. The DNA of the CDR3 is TGTGCCAGCAGTGGGCCTCGGGACTCAACCTACAATGAGCAGTTCTTC.

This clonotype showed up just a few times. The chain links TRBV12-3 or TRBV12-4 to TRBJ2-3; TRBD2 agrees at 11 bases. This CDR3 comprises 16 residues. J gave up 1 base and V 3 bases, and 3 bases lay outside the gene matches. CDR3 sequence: CASSLTSGEGTDTQYF. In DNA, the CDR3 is TGTGCCAGCAGTTTGACTAGCGGGGAAGGCACAGATACGCAGTATTTT.

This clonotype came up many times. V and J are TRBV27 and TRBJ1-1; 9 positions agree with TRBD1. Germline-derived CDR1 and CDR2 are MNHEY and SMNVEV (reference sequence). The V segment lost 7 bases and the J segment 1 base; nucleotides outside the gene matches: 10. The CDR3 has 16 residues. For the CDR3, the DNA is TGTGCCAGCATCTTCCCCGGACAGGGGCCGAACACTGAAGCTTTCTTT. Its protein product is CASIFPGQGPNTEAFF.